This TCR beta chain was observed in a study of beta chain features in type 1 diabetes. As for the study in general: Across the samples, about 110,000,000 sorted cells were examined in total. Study-wide results and limits: Individuals with type 1 diabetes displayed fewer insertions and more deletions at VDJ junctions.

Purity exceeding 95% was reached by all sorted populations. The length of the CDR3 is 15 residues. V was shortened by 4 bases and J by 7 bases, with 20 bases between the two germline ends. Germline lookup yields CDR1 SGHTS and CDR2 YDEGEE. This clone came up a few times. What it binds is unknown. All of the isolated RNA was reverse transcribed, so expressed TCRB transcripts were sequenced. Method: immunoSEQ multiplex PCR; TCRdb's copy keeps in-frame clones and lacks some. The sample has fewer than 250,000 clones, about 9.3% seen once. The TCR comes from a woman between 18 and 29 years old in good health. This chain uses TRBV5-8 with TRBJ2-5, with D possibly matching TRBD1 (5 bases). Input material: naive CD4+ T cells from blood. The CDR3 nucleotides are TGTGCCAGCAGCCCCCAAGCAGGGTCGAGAGGGACCCAGTACTTC. Translating it yields CASSPQAGSRGTQYF.